The 24 T cell receptor beta chains in this list originate from one sample, sequenced in a study of identical twins. Via MiXCR, TCRdb re-called the 5' RACE reads, giving one row per CDR3 protein. The sample contains about 470,000 distinct CDR3 sequences, approximately 25% of which appear only once. This same sample was also taken into another study, of T cells expressing NK-cell markers.

Sample: CD4+ T cells sorted from blood. The receptors derive from a young woman in good health.

There are a few counts of this clonotype. This chain uses TRBV9 with TRBJ2-1; D tentatively reads TRBD1 or TRBD2 (6 bases each). The CDR3 runs 14 residues. Trimming took 3 bases from V and 4 from J, leaving 11 bases between them. Germline values: CDR1 SGDLS, CDR2 YYNGEE. In nucleotides, the CDR3 is TGTGCCAGCAGCGGCGGGACAAATTACAATGAGCAGTTCTTC. This translates into CASSGGTNYNEQFF. Variable domain in full (rest from reference TRBV9 and TRBJ2-1): DSGVTQTPKHLITATGQRVTLRCSPRSGDLSVYWYQQSLDQGLQFLIQYYNGEERAKGNILERFSAQQFPDLHSELNLSSLELGDSALYFCASSGGTNYNEQFFGPGTRLTVL.

This chain joins TRBV5-1 and TRBJ2-1; 9 positions agree with TRBD1. V trimming: 4 bases; J trimming: 6 bases; junction bases outside the gene matches: 2. This CDR3 spans 13 amino acids. Germline V gene sequence: CDR1 SGHRS, CDR2 YFSETQ. The CDR3 coding sequence is TGCGCCAGCAGCGCGGACAGGGGCAATGAGCAGTTCTTC. Residues: CASSADRGNEQFF.

The V call is TRBV9, the J call TRBJ2-1; D is possibly TRBD2 (6 bases). V gave up 2 bases and J gave up 2 bases, with 11 bases separating them. Per the germline V gene, CDR1 is SGDLS and CDR2 is YYNGEE. The CDR3 runs to 15 residues. CDR3 residues: CASSVRRDPYNEQFF. The DNA of the CDR3 is TGTGCCAGCAGCGTCCGGCGGGACCCCTACAATGAGCAGTTCTTC.

This sequence joins TRBV10-3 and TRBJ2-7, with 14 nucleotides matching TRBD2. The CDR3 loop spans 19 amino acids. The V segment lost 10 bases and the J segment 2 bases; nucleotides outside the gene matches: 19. Per germline, CDR1 ENHRY and CDR2 SYGVKD. This chain's CDR3 is CATHRTSGRTLILTYEQYF. The CDR3 nucleotides are TGTGCCACCCACCGGACTAGCGGGAGGACCCTGATTCTTACCTACGAGCAGTACTTC.

This clonotype was picked up a small number of times. The chain has TRBV3-1 and TRBJ1-2, with 8 positions matching TRBD1. This CDR3 contains 14 residues. J gave up 4 bases and V 2 bases, and 3 bases lay outside the gene matches. In germline, CDR1 is LGHDT, CDR2 YNNKEL (reference sequence). The CDR3 region has the DNA TGTGCCAGCAGCCAAAACAGGGGGGTCTATGGCTACACCTTC. It codes for CASSQNRGVYGYTF.

The chain recombines TRBV6-5 with TRBJ2-5; 8 bases align to TRBD2. The germline CDR1 and CDR2 sequences are MNHEY and SVGAGI. The CDR3 is 15 amino acids. With 3 bases clipped from V and 0 bases from J, the junction kept 3 bases outside the gene matches. The CDR3 loop reads CASSYSGADQETQYF. CDR3 in DNA: TGTGCCAGCAGTTATAGCGGGGCCGACCAAGAGACCCAGTACTTC.

This rearrangement joins TRBV7-2 to TRBJ2-1; either TRBD1 or TRBD2 may fit D (5 bases each). Trimming removed 10 bases from V and 0 bases from J, with 10 bases in between. Per the germline V gene, CDR1 is SGHTA and CDR2 is FQGNSA. This CDR3 region has 13 residues. The CDR3 DNA is TGTGCCACCGCAGGGAGCTCCTACAATGAGCAGTTCTTC. It encodes CATAGSSYNEQFF. Drawing the rest from reference TRBV7-2 and TRBJ2-1, the complete variable domain is GAGVSQSPSNKVTEKGKDVELRCDPISGHTALYWYRQSLGQGLEFLIYFQGNSAPDKSGLPSDRFSAERTGGSVSTLTIQRTQQEDSAVYLCATAGSSYNEQFFGPGTRLTVL.

This clonotype was seen more than once but under ten times. The gene calls are TRBV20-1 and TRBJ2-3; 11 bases match TRBD2. The CDR3 runs 15 residues. The germline V gene encodes CDR1 DFQATT and CDR2 SNEGSKA (reference sequence). With 0 bases clipped from V and 4 bases from J, the junction kept 3 bases outside the gene matches. The CDR3 spells CSARDPSGGSDTQYF. The CDR3 nucleotides read TGCAGTGCTAGAGACCCTAGCGGGGGGTCAGATACGCAGTATTTT.

This clonotype was observed a handful of times. The chain links TRBV2 to TRBJ2-1; TRBD2 matches at 9 bases. Germline V gene data show CDR1 as SNHLY and CDR2 as FYNNEI. The J segment lost 2 bases and the V segment lost 6 bases, leaving 5 bases of the junction unmatched. The CDR3 has 15 residues. Here the CDR3 DNA reads TGTGCCAGCAGGGGACTAGCAGTCCCCTACAATGAGCAGTTCTTC. Its translation: CASRGLAVPYNEQFF.

This chain connects TRBV20-1 to TRBJ2-1, with D possibly TRBD2 on 7 matching bases. In germline, CDR1 is DFQATT, CDR2 SNEGSKA (reference sequence). There are 16 residues in the CDR3. The V and J ends lost 0 bases and 9 bases respectively, with 21 bases between them. CDR3 sequence (DNA): TGCAGTGCTAGAGATCAGGGGACTACTCCAGGCAGTGAGCAGTTCTTC. Translation gives CSARDQGTTPGSEQFF.

This clonotype showed up just once. This sequence joins TRBV5-4 and TRBJ2-3; D not certain. From germline, CDR1 is SGHNT and CDR2 YYREEE (reference sequence). V was clipped by 5 bases and J by 4 bases, with 20 bases between them. The CDR3 extends over 16 amino acids. The CDR3 region has the DNA TGTGCCAGCAGTTACCGGAACCCCCGTGGCGCAGATACGCAGTATTTT. It is translated as CASSYRNPRGADTQYF.

There are many counts of this clonotype. This sequence joins TRBV6-5 and TRBJ2-7, with D perhaps TRBD2 (5 bases). The CDR3 consists of 14 residues. The V and J ends lost 2 bases and 2 bases respectively, with 10 bases between them. The V gene's germline CDR1 is MNHEY and CDR2 SVGAGI. The CDR3 sequence: CASSYLPGTYEQYF. CDR3 DNA: TGTGCCAGCAGTTACCTCCCGGGGACCTACGAGCAGTACTTC.

The chain uses TRBV14 and TRBJ1-3; D unclear. Trimming took 0 bases from V and 2 from J, leaving 11 bases between them. The CDR3 contains 16 residues. Germline V CDR1 and CDR2: SGHDN, FVKESK. The CDR3 DNA sequence: TGTGCCAGCAGCCAAGAACTCGTACGGACTGGAAACACCATATATTTT. Protein: CASSQELVRTGNTIYF.

The chain recombines TRBV7-9 with TRBJ2-5; D is unresolved. In germline, CDR1 is SEHNR, CDR2 FQNEAQ (reference sequence). The CDR3 has 14 residues. Deletions cut 10 bases from V and 5 bases from J, with 20 bases between. CDR3 nucleotide sequence: TGTGCCACTTTTGCCACTTTTGTATCGGAGACCCAGTACTTC. Its protein is CATFATFVSETQYF.

V gene TRBV20-1 combines with J gene TRBJ2-7, with TRBD2 identical over 7 bases. J was trimmed by 5 bases and V by 1 base; bases with no gene match: 11. Germline CDR1 and CDR2: DFQATT and SNEGSKA (reference sequence). The CDR3 is 15 amino acids. The CDR3 here is CSARAGGGGPHEQYF. CDR3 nucleotide sequence: TGCAGTGCTAGAGCCGGTGGGGGAGGGCCCCACGAGCAGTACTTC.

The genes are TRBV9 and TRBJ2-2, with TRBD2 matching over 8 bases. The J segment lost 3 bases and the V segment lost 1 base, leaving 8 bases of the junction unmatched. The germline V gene has CDR1 SGDLS and CDR2 YYNGEE. This CDR3 region has 17 residues. CDR3 sequence reads: CASSVRSSGFDTGELFF. The CDR3, as DNA: TGTGCCAGCAGCGTACGCTCTAGCGGGTTCGACACCGGGGAGCTGTTTTTT.

This clonotype was observed a few times. The chain links TRBV12-3 or TRBV12-4 to TRBJ2-5; either TRBD1 or TRBD2 may supply D (5 bases each). This CDR3 contains 14 residues. V was shortened by 4 bases and J by 4 bases, with 13 bases between the two germline ends. DNA for the CDR3: TGTGCCAGCAGTTCCGGGGCGGCTGGAGAGACCCAGTACTTC. Its protein product is CASSSGAAGETQYF.

Only a few counts were recorded for this clonotype. V gene TRBV5-1 combines with J gene TRBJ1-2; possible D gene TRBD1, 5 bases. The CDR3 runs 16 residues. Germline-derived CDR1 and CDR2 are SGHRS and YFSETQ. V was cut by 2 bases and J by 0 bases, with 14 bases left in between. The CDR3 coding sequence is TGCGCCAGCAGCTTAGGTCCAGGGTGGGCTAACTATGGCTACACCTTC. This gives the protein CASSLGPGWANYGYTF.

A few counts support this clonotype. The chain is built from TRBV7-9 and TRBJ2-3; maybe TRBD1 (5 bases). V lost 2 bases, J lost 2 bases, and 11 bases lay in between. CDR3 length: 15 amino acids. Germline V gene lookup returns CDR1 SEHNR and CDR2 FQNEAQ (reference sequence). For the CDR3, the DNA is TGTGCCAGCAGCTTATCCGACAGATACACAGATACGCAGTATTTT. Translation: CASSLSDRYTDTQYF. The whole variable domain, remainder taken from reference TRBV7-9 and TRBJ2-3, is DTGVSQNPRHKITKRGQNVTFRCDPISEHNRLYWYRQTLGQGPEFLTYFQNEAQLEKSRLLSDRFSAERPKGSFSTLEIQRTEQGDSAMYLCASSLSDRYTDTQYFGPGTRLTVL.

This clonotype was found a few times. The CDR3 reads CASQAQMGGEAFF. CDR3 DNA sequence: TGTGCCAGCCAGGCCCAAATGGGGGGTGAAGCTTTCTTT. This chain links TRBV14 with TRBJ1-1; D may be TRBD1 (5 bases). Germline V CDR1 and CDR2: SGHDN, FVKESK. This CDR3 region has 13 residues. V was clipped by 8 bases and J by 7 bases, with 17 bases between them.

The chain recombines TRBV4-2 with TRBJ1-1, with 7 positions matching TRBD1. The CDR3 spans 18 residues. CDR1 and CDR2 (germline): LGHNA, YNFKEQ. J lost 5 bases, V lost 10 bases, and 25 bases had no gene match. CDR3 in DNA: TGTGCCATGAGCCCCGGGCTCGAGGGGGCGTGGGTTAGGACTGAAGCTTTCTTT. Its translation is CAMSPGLEGAWVRTEAFF.

The V and J genes are TRBV5-1 and TRBJ2-1; 12 bases map to TRBD2. J lost 7 bases, V lost 3 bases, and 5 bases had no gene match. This CDR3 is built from 15 residues. Germline lookup yields CDR1 SGHRS and CDR2 YFSETQ. This CDR3 reads CASSSASGGANEQFF. CDR3 in DNA: TGCGCCAGCAGCTCGGCTAGCGGGGGGGCGAATGAGCAGTTCTTC. Based on the CDR3 plus reference TRBV5-1 and TRBJ2-1, the full variable domain is KAGVTQTPRYLIKTRGQQVTLSCSPISGHRSVSWYQQTPGQGLQFLFEYFSETQRNKGNFPGRFSGRQFSNSRSEMNVSTLELGDSALYLCASSSASGGANEQFFGPGTRLTVL.

The V and J genes are TRBV6-5 and TRBJ2-7; the match to TRBD1 covers 8 bases. The CDR3 totals 16 residues. J was trimmed by 3 bases and V by 8 bases; bases with no gene match: 15. Germline CDR1 and CDR2: MNHEY and SVGAGI. This CDR3 reads CASGYIRGRGYYEQYF. The CDR3 DNA follows: TGTGCCAGCGGGTACATCAGGGGGCGAGGATACTACGAGCAGTACTTC.

This clonotype was seen a handful of times. This chain connects TRBV20-1 to TRBJ2-1; 7 bases map to TRBD2. Germline CDR1 DFQATT, CDR2 SNEGSKA (reference sequence). CDR3 size: 14 residues. With V trimmed by 6 bases and J by 4 bases, 9 bases remained unmatched. As DNA, the CDR3 is TGCAGTGCCACCCGGGACTACCCTTACAATGAGCAGTTCTTC. Its translation is CSATRDYPYNEQFF.